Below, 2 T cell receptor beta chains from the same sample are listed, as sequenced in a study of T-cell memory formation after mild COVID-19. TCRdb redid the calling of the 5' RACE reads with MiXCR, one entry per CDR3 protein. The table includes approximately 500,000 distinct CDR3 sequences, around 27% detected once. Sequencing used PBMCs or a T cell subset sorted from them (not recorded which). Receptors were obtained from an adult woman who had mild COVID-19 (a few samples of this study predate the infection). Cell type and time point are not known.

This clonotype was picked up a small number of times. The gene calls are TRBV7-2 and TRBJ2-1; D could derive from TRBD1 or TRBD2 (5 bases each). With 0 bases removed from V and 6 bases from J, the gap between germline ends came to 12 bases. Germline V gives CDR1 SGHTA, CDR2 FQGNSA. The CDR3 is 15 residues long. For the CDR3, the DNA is TGTGCCAGCAGCTTAGCGTTCACAGGAGGCAATGAGCAGTTCTTC. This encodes CASSLAFTGGNEQFF.

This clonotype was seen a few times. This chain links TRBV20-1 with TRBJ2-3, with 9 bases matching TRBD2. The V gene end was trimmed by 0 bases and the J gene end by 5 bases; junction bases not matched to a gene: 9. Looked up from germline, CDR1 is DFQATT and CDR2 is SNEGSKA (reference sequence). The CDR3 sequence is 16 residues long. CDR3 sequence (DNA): TGCAGTGCTAGAGATAGGCTAGCGGGAATTGTAGATACGCAGTATTTT. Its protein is CSARDRLAGIVDTQYF.